This T cell receptor beta chain is drawn from a study of T-cell reconstitution after alpha-beta-depleted transplantation in children (dated by TCRdb to 2016 to 2017). In terms of the full investigation: Using TCR repertoire profiling, the study quantitatively followed how T-cell immune reconstitution unfolded in children after TCRalphabeta/CD19-depleted allogeneic hematopoietic cell transplantation.

The label giving this sample's treatment or condition can be read as: allogeneic hematopoietic cell transplantation with graft depleted of TCRalphabeta T cells and CD19 B cells. TCRalphabeta/CD19-depleted allogeneic hematopoietic cell grafts were given to the transplant recipients, all of whom were children. The junction shows trimming of 1 base on V and 2 bases on J, and the gene matches do not reach 14 bases of it. CDR1 and CDR2 are read off the germline V gene (reference sequence) as DFQATT and SNEGSKA. Taken from cysteine to phenylalanine, the CDR3 has 18 residues. The kept DNA is CDR3 alone, 54 bases in frame from the first base. On this clonotype: It lacks a known antigen. Base qualities are missing; no much larger clone stands one base away.

The library was built by means of PCR. Instrument used: Illumina HiSeq 2500. TCR libraries were prepared with molecular barcoding, using unique molecular identifiers to normalize TCRbeta repertoire quantification. TCRdb reprocessing: public reads trimmed at Q25 with fastp, clones called with MiXCR, in-frame beta chains kept. One record per CDR3 amino acid sequence lists the most common genes and DNA. Present in this sample are about 830,000 distinct CDR3 sequences, about 15% of which were seen just once. Approximately 5% of the sample lies in the top ten. Study-wide findings and limitations: In some patients, the high TCRbeta diversity seen at day 60 was put down to recipient T cells and intrathymic progenitors that had survived conditioning. About two months after transplant, the apparently early recovery of alphabetaT-cell counts reportedly depended on just several hundred clones that had expanded rapidly and came from non-depleted graft cells. Hyperexpanded clone frequencies declined over subsequent months; after one year, T-cell counts and TCRbeta diversity were mostly attributed to newly produced T cells.

The sequencing used PBMCs, mostly from graft donor cells, collected 360 days after TCRalphabeta/CD19-depleted stem cell transplant. This receptor was identified in a male patient younger than 18 who had a stem cell transplant for acute lymphoblastic leukemia, so the T cells may come from the graft donor. This chain joins TRBV20-1 to TRBJ1-3, and TRBD1 matches 7 of the central bases. For the CDR3, the sequence is CSARASGGQGDPGNTIYF. The nucleotides read TGCAGTGCTAGAGCTTCGGGTGGCCAGGGGGACCCTGGAAACACCATATATTTT.